This T cell receptor (beta chain) was sequenced during a study of patients and donors after allogeneic stem cell transplantation. The CDR3 is made up of 15 amino acids. Trimming cost V 0 bases and J 0 bases, with 6 bases left between them. TCRdb redid the calling of the RT-PCR reads with MiXCR, one entry per CDR3 protein. Of about a million distinct CDR3 sequences in the sample, roughly 17% were seen once. This clonotype was seen at least ten times. Input material: blood, either unsorted or a sorted T cell fraction (not recorded which). The chain employs TRBV12-3 or TRBV12-4 and TRBJ1-5; D unclear. This TCR was recovered from a human donor who was either an allogeneic HSCT recipient or a stem cell or donor lymphocyte infusion donor (not recorded which). It is not recorded whose cells these are; they may come from a transplant donor. CDR3 sequence (DNA): TGTGCCAGCAGTTTAGCAGGGTATAGCAATCAGCCCCAGCATTTT. Translated: CASSLAGYSNQPQHF.